This is a list of T cell receptor beta chains from one sample in a study of blood T cell repertoires in COVID-19. Assay: immunoSEQ multiplex PCR; the TCRdb copy retains only in-frame clones and omits some. The table records 200,000 to 250,000 clones, 82% of them present only once. Sequencing was carried out using peripheral blood. Receptors originate from a woman older than 75 with acute or convalescent COVID-19. CDR3s include the opening cysteine and the closing phenylalanine or tryptophan. A D gene is named only where the DNA matches it firmly. Size is omitted from some rows. Given values are once, few, many or a class for expanded clones.

CDR3 DNA,CDR3 protein,J gene,V gene,clone size,D gene
TGTGCCAGTAGTATATTCGGACAGGGAGTCTCCGAGCAGTACTTC,CASSIFGQGVSEQYF,TRBJ2-7,TRBV19,-,TRBD1
TGTGCCAGCAGCCCCGGGAGAGAAAAACTGTTTTTT,CASSPGREKLFF,TRBJ1-4,TRBV7-9,-,-
TGCGCCAGCAGCCCGGGGACAGTCGGAAACACCATATATTTT,CASSPGTVGNTIYF,TRBJ1-3,TRBV4-1,-,TRBD1
TGTGCCAGTAACCTCCGGGACAGGGGAAACCAGCCCCAGCATTTT,CASNLRDRGNQPQHF,TRBJ1-5,TRBV19,-,TRBD1
TGTGCCAGCAGCCAGGAACCGGGACAGCGAAAGAATCAGCCCCAGCATTTT,CASSQEPGQRKNQPQHF,TRBJ1-5,TRBV4-2,-,TRBD1
TGTGCCAGCTCACCGAGTTCCGGGGAGCTGTTTTTT,CASSPSSGELFF,TRBJ2-2,TRBV18,-,-
TGTGCCAGCAGCCGGGGACAGGTACTTGCAACTAATGAAAAACTGTTTTTT,CASSRGQVLATNEKLFF,TRBJ1-4,TRBV7-9,once,TRBD1
TGTGCCAGCAGTGCGGAGCGGGGGGAGACCCAGTACTTC,CASSAERGETQYF,TRBJ2-5,TRBV6-4,-,TRBD2
TGTGCCAGCAGTTTAAGAGTTTCCCTCTATGGCTACACCTTC,CASSLRVSLYGYTF,TRBJ1-2,TRBV28,-,-
TGTGCCAGCAGCCTCCGGACAGGGGAAGGCGGGGAGCTGTTTTTT,CASSLRTGEGGELFF,TRBJ2-2,TRBV7-2,-,TRBD1
TGCAGCGCTAGTATAGCCCGTTCCACAGATACGCAGTATTTT,CSASIARSTDTQYF,TRBJ2-3,TRBV29-1,few,-
TGTGCCAGCAGCTTGCCCGGGGGATTGAACACTGAAGCTTTCTTT,CASSLPGGLNTEAFF,TRBJ1-1,TRBV7-9,-,-
TGCAGCGTTAGACAGGGGGGGGTCACAGATACGCAGTATTTT,CSVRQGGVTDTQYF,TRBJ2-3,TRBV29-1,-,TRBD1
TGTGCCAGCAGTCTACTCCTCGGACAGATATCGAGCTACACCTTC,CASSLLLGQISSYTF,TRBJ1-2,TRBV28,-,-
TGTGCCAGCAGCTTAGGAGCTGGAAACACCATATATTTT,CASSLGAGNTIYF,TRBJ1-3,TRBV7-9,few,-
TGCGCCAGCAGCCCGACTAGCGGGGGGGCATCCGGGGAGCTGTTTTTT,CASSPTSGGASGELFF,TRBJ2-2,TRBV5-1,-,TRBD2
TGCGCCAGCAGATACTCGACAGGGGAAGGTTCACCCCTCCACTTT,CASRYSTGEGSPLHF,TRBJ1-6,TRBV10-2,-,TRBD1
TGTGCCAGTCATGGGAGTTTAGGAAACACCATATATTTT,CASHGSLGNTIYF,TRBJ1-3,TRBV6-5,-,-
TGTGCCAGCTCACCTGCAGTCGCGAACACTGAAGCTTTCTTT,CASSPAVANTEAFF,TRBJ1-1,TRBV18,-,-
TGTGCCAGCAGTTTTATTAGCAATCAGCCCCAGCATTTT,CASSFISNQPQHF,TRBJ1-5,TRBV28,-,-
TGTGCCAGCAGCCTTAACAGGGGGAACACTGAAGCTTTCTTT,CASSLNRGNTEAFF,TRBJ1-1,TRBV6-2/TRBV6-3,-,TRBD1
TGCGCCTTGCCGGGACAGGGCTATTTTAATGAAAAACTGTTTTTT,CALPGQGYFNEKLFF,TRBJ1-4,TRBV23-1,-,TRBD1
TGTGCCAGCAGTTCCCCCCGGGGGTCCGGCTACACCTTC,CASSSPRGSGYTF,TRBJ1-2,TRBV6-1,-,-
TGCAGCGTTGAGCTTACAGGGGGGTACGAGCAGTACTTC,CSVELTGGYEQYF,TRBJ2-7,TRBV29-1,once,TRBD1
TGCGCCAGCAGCTCCTTAGGACAGTTTAACTCTGGAAACACCATATATTTT,CASSSLGQFNSGNTIYF,TRBJ1-3,TRBV5-1,-,-
TGTGCCAGCAGCTTAGCGCCCGGGACTAGCGGGGGGGCACAAGAGACCCAGTACTTC,CASSLAPGTSGGAQETQYF,TRBJ2-5,TRBV11-2,-,TRBD2
TGTGCCAGCAGCCCCTCGAGGAGGTACGATTCACCCCTCCACTTT,CASSPSRRYDSPLHF,TRBJ1-6,TRBV9,-,-
TGTGCCACCAGTCGGACAGGGGAACTAGCCAGACCCGACGAGCAGTACTTC,CATSRTGELARPDEQYF,TRBJ2-7,TRBV15,-,TRBD1
TGTGCCAGCTCACCACCTAGTATAGCGGAGACCCAGTACTTC,CASSPPSIAETQYF,TRBJ2-5,TRBV18,-,-
TGCGCCAGCACCGTAACCGTCGGGTCGGGTGGCTACACCTTC,CASTVTVGSGGYTF,TRBJ1-2,TRBV5-1,-,-
TGTGCCACCAACTCAGGACAGGGTAGGGCCGGGGAGCTGTTTTTT,CATNSGQGRAGELFF,TRBJ2-2,TRBV24-1,-,TRBD1